This T cell receptor (beta chain) stems from a study of blood T cell repertoires in COVID-19. The CDR3 sequence is 14 residues long. Trimming at V came to 7 bases and at J to 5 bases, leaving 6 bases not matched to a gene. Per the germline V gene, CDR1 is KGHDR and CDR2 is SFDVKD. The protocol was immunoSEQ multiplex PCR, while the TCRdb copy is restricted to in-frame clones and leaves out a portion. The sample shows fewer than 150,000 clones, approximately 80% of them seen only once. The chain recombines TRBV24-1 with TRBJ2-5, with TRBD1 identical over 10 bases. The source is a human donor in a cohort sampled during active COVID-19. The source material was peripheral blood. CDR3 protein: CATSPTGGRETQYF. The DNA of the CDR3 is TGTGCCACCAGCCCGACAGGGGGCAGGGAGACCCAGTACTTC.